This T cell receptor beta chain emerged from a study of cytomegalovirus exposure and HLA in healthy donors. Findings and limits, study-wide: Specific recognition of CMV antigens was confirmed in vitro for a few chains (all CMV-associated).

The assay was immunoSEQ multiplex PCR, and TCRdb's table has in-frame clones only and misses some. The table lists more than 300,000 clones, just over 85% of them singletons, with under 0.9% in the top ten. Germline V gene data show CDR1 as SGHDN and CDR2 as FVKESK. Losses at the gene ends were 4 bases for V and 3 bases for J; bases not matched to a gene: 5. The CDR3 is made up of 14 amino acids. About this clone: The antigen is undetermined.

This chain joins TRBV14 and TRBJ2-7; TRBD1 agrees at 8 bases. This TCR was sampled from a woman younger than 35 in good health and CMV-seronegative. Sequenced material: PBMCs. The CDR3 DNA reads TGTGCCAGCAGCCGAAGGGACAGGAACTACGAGCAGTACTTC. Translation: CASSRRDRNYEQYF.